This T cell receptor (beta chain) is from a study of blood T cell repertoires in COVID-19. Turning to the study itself: Samples came from the United States, Italy and Spain, spanning acute and convalescent COVID-19. The analysed material was cDNA or gDNA that came from T cells, B-cell-depleted T cells, or PBMCs.

As processed by the authors: From reference gene primer amplification, estimates of nucleated cell counts were derived. TCRdb's copy holds only in-frame clones and misses some; the assay was immunoSEQ multiplex PCR. V and J calls plus clone size are reproduced from that table; the DNA served to infer D and trimming. Among some 400,000 clones listed, about 88% were seen once. The germline V and J ends were trimmed by 6 bases and 3 bases, with 15 bases remaining between them. The CDR3 consists of 14 residues. CDR1 is SGHVS and CDR2 is FQNEAQ in the germline V gene. Sequencing was done on a sample of peripheral blood. This clonotype was sampled from a human donor in a cohort sampled during active COVID-19. The chain employs TRBV7-8 and TRBJ2-7; TRBD1 might be the D (6 bases). CDR3 DNA sequence: TGTGCCAGCAGTTCGCGACAGGAGATCTACGAGCAGTACTTC. Translation gives CASSSRQEIYEQYF.